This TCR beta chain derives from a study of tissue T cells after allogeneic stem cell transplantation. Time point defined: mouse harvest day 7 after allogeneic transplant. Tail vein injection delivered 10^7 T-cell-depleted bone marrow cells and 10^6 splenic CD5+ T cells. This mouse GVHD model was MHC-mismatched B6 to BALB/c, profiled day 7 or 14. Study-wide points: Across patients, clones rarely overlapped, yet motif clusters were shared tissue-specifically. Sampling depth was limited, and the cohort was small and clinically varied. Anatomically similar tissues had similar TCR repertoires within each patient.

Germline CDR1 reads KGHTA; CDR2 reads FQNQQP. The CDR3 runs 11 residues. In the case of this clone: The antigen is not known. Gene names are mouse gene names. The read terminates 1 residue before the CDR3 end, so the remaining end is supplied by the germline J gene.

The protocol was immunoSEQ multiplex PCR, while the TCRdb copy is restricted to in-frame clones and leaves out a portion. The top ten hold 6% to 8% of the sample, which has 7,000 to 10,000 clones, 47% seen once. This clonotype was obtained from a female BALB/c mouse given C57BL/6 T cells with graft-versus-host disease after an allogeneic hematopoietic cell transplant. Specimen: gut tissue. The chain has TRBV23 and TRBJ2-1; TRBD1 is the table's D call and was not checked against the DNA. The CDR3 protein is CSSSSQGEQFF. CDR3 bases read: TGCTCCAGCAGTTCACAGGGAGAGCAGTTC.